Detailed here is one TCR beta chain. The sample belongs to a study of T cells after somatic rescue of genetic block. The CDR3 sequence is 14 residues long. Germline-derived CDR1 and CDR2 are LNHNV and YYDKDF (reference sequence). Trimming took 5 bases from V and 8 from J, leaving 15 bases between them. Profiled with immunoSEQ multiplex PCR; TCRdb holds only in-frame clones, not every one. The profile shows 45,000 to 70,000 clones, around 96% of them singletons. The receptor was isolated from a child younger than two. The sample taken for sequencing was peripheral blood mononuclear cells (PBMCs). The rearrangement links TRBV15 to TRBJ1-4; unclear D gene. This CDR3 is CATSLGGLEEKLFF. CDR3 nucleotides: TGTGCCACCAGCCTCGGCGGTTTAGAAGAAAAACTGTTTTTT.